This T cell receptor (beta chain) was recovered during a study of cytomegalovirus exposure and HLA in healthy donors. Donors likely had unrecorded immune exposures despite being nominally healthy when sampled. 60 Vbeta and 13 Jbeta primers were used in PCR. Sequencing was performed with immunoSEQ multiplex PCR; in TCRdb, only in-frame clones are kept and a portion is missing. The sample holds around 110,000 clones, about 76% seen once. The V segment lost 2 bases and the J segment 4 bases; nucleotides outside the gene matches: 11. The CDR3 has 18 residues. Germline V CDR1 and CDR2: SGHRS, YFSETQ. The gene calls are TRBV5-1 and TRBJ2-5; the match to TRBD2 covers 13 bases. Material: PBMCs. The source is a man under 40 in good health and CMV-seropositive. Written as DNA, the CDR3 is TGCGCCAGCAGCTTTGGGGGACTAGCGGGGCTCCGGGGAGAGACCCAGTACTTC. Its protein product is CASSFGGLAGLRGETQYF.